The sequence of this T cell receptor (beta chain) was determined in a study of human T cells and chemical hapten exposure. Study in general: Largely, small differences in pooled library volume made per-sample TCR yields vary. Whole-study findings and limits: Given that the donors had alopecia, their immune response may differ from that seen in healthy people. There was a positive correlation between PT1 expanded TCR counts and patch test score.

TCRdb independently ran MiXCR on the RACE reads; one entry per CDR3 protein. The sample lists over 30,000 distinct CDR3 sequences, 9% to 9.5% seen once, with 26% in the top ten. Time point described: patch test 3, about 24 weeks after DPC sensitization. Treatment reported: therapeutic diphenylcyclopropenone sensitization with weekly scalp DPC. The authors' total RNA extraction used unfractionated whole blood. Venepuncture was done earlier than the placement of each patch test. This clonotype was observed at least ten times. Its antigen is currently unknown. The V gene lost 7 bases and the J gene lost 3 bases, with 11 bases spanning the gap. CDR1 and CDR2 (germline): SGHKS, YYEKEE (reference sequence). CDR3 length: 13 residues.

The sequenced sample was whole blood, obtained in connection with sensitization to the hapten diphenylcyclopropenone (DPC). This sequence originates from a man between 50 and 59 years old with alopecia areata. Some clones in this sample may be carry-over from other donors' samples. The chain uses TRBV5-5 and TRBJ1-5; D ambiguous. CDR3 bases: TGTGCCAGCGGTGCCATAAACAATCAGCCCCAGCATTTT. Translation: CASGAINNQPQHF.